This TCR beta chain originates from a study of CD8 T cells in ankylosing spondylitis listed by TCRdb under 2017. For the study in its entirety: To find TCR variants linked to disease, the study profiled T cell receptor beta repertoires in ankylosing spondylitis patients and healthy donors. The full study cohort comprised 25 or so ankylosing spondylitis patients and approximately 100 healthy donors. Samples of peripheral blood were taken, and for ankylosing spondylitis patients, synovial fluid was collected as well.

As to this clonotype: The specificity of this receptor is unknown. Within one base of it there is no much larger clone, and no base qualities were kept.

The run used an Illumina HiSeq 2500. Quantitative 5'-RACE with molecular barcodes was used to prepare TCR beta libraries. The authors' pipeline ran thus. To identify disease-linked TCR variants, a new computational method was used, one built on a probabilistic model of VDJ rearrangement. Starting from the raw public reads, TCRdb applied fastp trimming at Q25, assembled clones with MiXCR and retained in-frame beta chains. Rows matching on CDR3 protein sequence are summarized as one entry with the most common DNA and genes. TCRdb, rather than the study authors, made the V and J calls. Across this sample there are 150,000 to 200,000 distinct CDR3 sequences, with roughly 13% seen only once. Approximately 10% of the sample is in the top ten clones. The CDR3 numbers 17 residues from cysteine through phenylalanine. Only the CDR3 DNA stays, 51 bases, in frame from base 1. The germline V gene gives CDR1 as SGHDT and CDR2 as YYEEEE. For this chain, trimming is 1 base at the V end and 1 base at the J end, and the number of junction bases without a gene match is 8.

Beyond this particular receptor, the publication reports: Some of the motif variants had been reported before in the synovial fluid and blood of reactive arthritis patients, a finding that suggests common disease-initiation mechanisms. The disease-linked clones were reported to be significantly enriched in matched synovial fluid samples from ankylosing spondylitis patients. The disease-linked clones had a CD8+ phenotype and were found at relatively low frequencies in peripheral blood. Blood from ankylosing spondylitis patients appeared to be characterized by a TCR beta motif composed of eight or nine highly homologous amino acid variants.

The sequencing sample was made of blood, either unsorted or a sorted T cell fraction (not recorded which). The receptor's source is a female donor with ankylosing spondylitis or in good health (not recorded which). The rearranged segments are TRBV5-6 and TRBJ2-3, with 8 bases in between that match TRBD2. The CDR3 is CASSLLGLAARTDTQYF. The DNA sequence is TGTGCCAGCAGCTTGTTAGGACTAGCCGCCCGCACAGATACGCAGTATTTT. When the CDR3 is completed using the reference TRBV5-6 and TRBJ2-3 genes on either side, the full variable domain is DAGVTQSPTHLIKTRGQQVTLRCSPKSGHDTVSWYQQALGQGPQFIFQYYEEEERQRGNFPDRFSGHQFPNYSSELNVNALLLGDSALYLCASSLLGLAARTDTQYFGPGTRLTVL.